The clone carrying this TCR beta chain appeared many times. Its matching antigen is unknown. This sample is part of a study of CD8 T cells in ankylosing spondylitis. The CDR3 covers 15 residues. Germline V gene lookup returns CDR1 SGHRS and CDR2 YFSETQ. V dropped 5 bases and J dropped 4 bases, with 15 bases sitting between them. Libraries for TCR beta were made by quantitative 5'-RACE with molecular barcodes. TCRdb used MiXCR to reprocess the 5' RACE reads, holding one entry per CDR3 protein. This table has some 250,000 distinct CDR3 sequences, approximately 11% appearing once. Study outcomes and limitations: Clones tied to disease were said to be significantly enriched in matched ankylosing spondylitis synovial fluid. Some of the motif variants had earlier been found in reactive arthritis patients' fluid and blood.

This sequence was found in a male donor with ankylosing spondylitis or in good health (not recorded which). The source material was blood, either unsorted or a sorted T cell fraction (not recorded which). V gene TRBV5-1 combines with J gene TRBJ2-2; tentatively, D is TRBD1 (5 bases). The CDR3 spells CASSPRQSGTGELFF. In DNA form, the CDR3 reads TGCGCCAGCAGTCCCCGACAGTCAGGCACCGGGGAGCTGTTTTTT. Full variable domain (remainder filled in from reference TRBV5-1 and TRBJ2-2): KAGVTQTPRYLIKTRGQQVTLSCSPISGHRSVSWYQQTPGQGLQFLFEYFSETQRNKGNFPGRFSGRQFSNSRSEMNVSTLELGDSALYLCASSPRQSGTGELFFGEGSRLTVL.